This TCR beta chain was sequenced for a study of long-term antiretroviral therapy in people with HIV. Notes on the study in general: In HIV, the repertoires covered a tighter span of CDR3 lengths than in controls. Information pertaining to ART adherence, viral resistance or therapeutic modifications was not obtained.

A remark on this clone: Antigen: not known.

The assay, immunoSEQ v3.0, was run at survey level. Clones were sequenced by immunoSEQ multiplex PCR, and TCRdb holds only the in-frame ones, with some missing. The sample has approximately 33,000 clones, around four fifths seen once. Trimming removed 0 bases at V and 0 bases at J, with 4 bases between. Germline CDR1 and CDR2: SGHTS and YDEGEE. The CDR3 is made up of 14 amino acids. Each specimen consisted of about 0.9-10 million cryopreserved PBMC prior to extraction of DNA. The chain recombines TRBV5-8 with TRBJ2-1; no firm D call. The sequence derives from a young man with HIV. This specimen consisted of unsorted PBMCs, obtained 0.4 years before starting antiretroviral therapy. Here the CDR3 DNA reads TGTGCCAGCAGCTTGGACGGCTCCTACAATGAGCAGTTCTTC. Protein product: CASSLDGSYNEQFF. Together with reference TRBV5-8 and TRBJ2-1, the CDR3 gives the full variable domain: EAGVTQSPTHLIKTRGQQATLRCSPISGHTSVYWYQQALGLGLQFLLWYDEGEERNRGNFPPRFSGRQFPNYSSELNVNALELEDSALYLCASSLDGSYNEQFFGPGTRLTVL.